In this sample, the clone carrying this T cell receptor beta chain turned up a few times. Its specificity is not known. This entry belongs to a study of blood T cells in healthy people across ages. It was with a sample-barcoded 5' primer and a J-beta primer mix that a second PCR of roughly 7 to 11 cycles was run. TCRdb called the 5' RACE reads again in MiXCR, with one record for every CDR3 protein. The sample consists of about 500,000 distinct CDR3 sequences, less than 25% of them appearing once. The study's findings and limits: Unsorted PBMCs blocked a conclusive comparison of naive and antigen-experienced cells.

This CDR3 contains 13 residues. Germline V gene data show CDR1 as MDHEN and CDR2 as SYDVKM. With 5 bases removed from V and 8 bases from J, the gap between germline ends came to 15 bases. These data also featured in a second study, about T cells of mothers and their children. According to that study: The overlap seen between related mothers and children slightly exceeded that of unrelated pairs, though not significantly.

Sequencing used blood. The rearrangement joins TRBV28 to TRBJ1-2; maybe TRBD1 (5 bases). This TCR came from a boy between 10 and 17 years old in good health. This chain's CDR3 is CASSTPAGGGYTF. The CDR3 DNA follows: TGTGCCAGCAGTACCCCGGCCGGGGGAGGCTACACCTTC.